This TCR beta chain comes out of a study of blood T cell repertoires in COVID-19. Study in general: Whether acute or convalescent, the COVID-19 samples came from the United States, Italy and Spain. PBMCs, B-cell-depleted T cells, or T cells were the source of the cDNA or gDNA that made up the material.

Sequencing was performed with immunoSEQ multiplex PCR; in TCRdb, only in-frame clones are kept and a portion is missing. Here the sample spans about 42,000 clones, roughly nine tenths being singletons. The CDR3 runs 15 residues. V was cut by 2 bases and J by 4 bases, with 12 bases left in between. The germline CDR1 and CDR2 sequences are KGHSH and LQKENI. This rearrangement joins TRBV18 to TRBJ2-1; D is possibly TRBD1 (5 bases). Sequenced: peripheral blood. This TCR came from a man aged 50 or older with active COVID-19. DNA for the CDR3: TGTGCCAGCTCACCAAGCAGGGTAGGGTACAATGAGCAGTTCTTC. Its translation is CASSPSRVGYNEQFF.